This T cell receptor (beta chain) was identified in a study of T cell responses to AZD1222 COVID-19 vaccine. Study-wide results and caveats: Epitopes outside B.1.351 and B.1.1.7 mutated regions reportedly drew nearly half of spike TCRs. CD4 TCRs linked to vaccination spanned spike, dominating at 160-218 and 743-854. It should be noted that donors were predominantly white British and more often female, and clonal diversity was possibly underestimated.

TCRdb's table, derived via immunoSEQ multiplex PCR, lists solely in-frame clones and lacks some. The sample holds roughly 120,000 clones, about 90% seen once. The germline V gene encodes CDR1 MNHNS and CDR2 SASEGT. CDR3 length: 19 residues. Trimming took 4 bases from V and 3 from J; bases not matched to a gene: 18. To note about this clone: Its antigen remains unidentified.

This receptor was identified in an adult who received the AZD1222 COVID-19 vaccine. The rearrangement uses TRBV6-1 and TRBJ2-7; 10 bases line up with TRBD2. The input for sequencing was peripheral blood, taken 28 days after the second AZD1222 dose. Written as DNA, the CDR3 is TGTGCCAGCAGTGGACCAGCGGGAGGGCCGATGGGGGGAGTCTACGAGCAGTACTTC. It is translated as CASSGPAGGPMGGVYEQYF.